A selection of T cell receptor beta chains follows, all from one sample in a study of blood T cells in healthy people across ages. TCRdb fed the 5' RACE reads into MiXCR, producing one record per CDR3 protein. The sample contains about 680,000 distinct CDR3 sequences, approximately 50% of which appear only once. Sample: blood. The source of these receptors is a woman aged 55-69 years in good health. Both conserved end residues are part of each CDR3. The order of the fields is J gene, V gene, D gene, clone size, CDR3 DNA, CDR3 protein. The D gene is left open where the match is weak. Clone size is shown for a subset of rows, as once, few, many or a class of expanded clone.

>TRBJ2-7|TRBV25-1|TRBD2|few
TGTGCCAGCAGCGGGAGGCCCTCCTACGAGCAGTACTTC
CASSGRPSYEQYF
>TRBJ2-4|TRBV6-5|TRBD2|NA
TGTGCCAGCACCTCGGGAGGTTCAGATAGGGACATTCAGTACTTC
CASTSGGSDRDIQYF
>TRBJ2-7|TRBV28|TRBD1|NA
TGTGCCAGCAGACTTACAGGGGTCTACGAGCAGTACTTC
CASRLTGVYEQYF
>TRBJ2-5|TRBV7-2|NA|many
TGCGCCAGCAGCTTGGGCAGGGGAGAGACCCAGTACTTC
CASSLGRGETQYF
>TRBJ2-3|TRBV9|NA|once
TGTGCCAGCAGCCCGGGCCCTGAGGCAGATACGCAGTATTTT
CASSPGPEADTQYF
>TRBJ2-2|TRBV6-5|NA|NA
TGTGCCAGCAGTTACTTACGGGAGAGCCTACCCGGGGAGCTGTTTTTT
CASSYLRESLPGELFF
>TRBJ2-1|TRBV27|TRBD2|NA
TGTGCCAGCAGTTTAGAGTGGGAGGGCTGGTGGAATGAGCAGTTCTTC
CASSLEWEGWWNEQFF
>TRBJ2-1|TRBV4-2|NA|few
TGTGCCAGCAGCCAAGACCCGGGGCGGCCCAACAATGAGCAGTTCTTC
CASSQDPGRPNNEQFF
>TRBJ2-5|TRBV10-3|TRBD2|NA
TGTGCCACCAAAGCGGGAGGATACCAAGAGACCCAGTACTTC
CATKAGGYQETQYF
>TRBJ1-2|TRBV6-2/TRBV6-3|TRBD1|NA
TGTGCCAGCAGTTACCTGGGACAGACCTATGGCTACACCTTC
CASSYLGQTYGYTF
>TRBJ2-7|TRBV9|NA|NA
TGTGCCAGCAGCGACCCTGCTACAGGGAGTATAGGCGGGAGCGCCTACGAGCAGTACTTC
CASSDPATGSIGGSAYEQYF
>TRBJ2-1|TRBV20-1|TRBD2|few
TGCAGTGCCCTCGGACTAGCGGGAGATCTTCACTCCTACAATGAGCAGTTCTTC
CSALGLAGDLHSYNEQFF
>TRBJ2-7|TRBV28|NA|few
TGTGCCAGCAAGCTCTGGGACAAGGACTACGAGCAGTACTTC
CASKLWDKDYEQYF
>TRBJ2-7|TRBV19|NA|NA
TGTGCCAGTAGTATTGGGGCCACTACCTACGAGCAGTACTTC
CASSIGATTYEQYF
>TRBJ2-3|TRBV7-2|TRBD2|few
TGTGCCAGCAGCGGTAGACTAGCGGGAGGGGGGGATACGCAGTATTTT
CASSGRLAGGGDTQYF
>TRBJ2-7|TRBV7-2|NA|NA
TGTGCCAGCAGCTTCACTCCTAGCGCCTACGAGCAGTACTTC
CASSFTPSAYEQYF
>TRBJ2-1|TRBV27|TRBD2|NA
TGTGCCAGCAGTTGGACCCTTCGGGGGGACGATGAGCAGTTCTTC
CASSWTLRGDDEQFF
>TRBJ2-3|TRBV7-9|TRBD2|NA
TGTGCCAGCAGCCTTCGGACTAGCAAGGGCACAGATACGCAGTATTTT
CASSLRTSKGTDTQYF
>TRBJ2-1|TRBV7-3|TRBD2|few
TGTGCCAGCAGCTTAAACCTTGGGAGGGCCGGGCAGTTCTTC
CASSLNLGRAGQFF
>TRBJ2-7|TRBV10-3|TRBD1|NA
TGTGCCATCAGTGGAACAGGGGGAGACGAGCAGTACTTC
CAISGTGGDEQYF
>TRBJ2-1|TRBV15|TRBD2|NA
TGTGCCACCAGCAAGCGGACTAGCGGGAGGGCCGGGCAGTTCTTC
CATSKRTSGRAGQFF
>TRBJ1-1|TRBV2|TRBD1|NA
TGTGCCACTAGGACAGGGCGGGACACTGAAGCTTTCTTT
CATRTGRDTEAFF
>TRBJ1-2|TRBV14|NA|NA
TGTGCCAGCAGCCAAGATCGGGCCTATGGCTACACCTTC
CASSQDRAYGYTF
>TRBJ1-1|TRBV6-6|TRBD1|NA
TGTGCCAGCAGACTTCAGGGGGAGGACACTGAAGCTTTCTTT
CASRLQGEDTEAFF
>TRBJ1-5|TRBV7-8|NA|NA
TGTGCCAGCAGCCCTAGGGTAGAACCCCAGCATTTT
CASSPRVEPQHF
>TRBJ1-2|TRBV5-1|NA|many
TGCGCCAGCAGCGCCAATCAGGGACGCGAGGATGGCTACACCTTC
CASSANQGREDGYTF
>TRBJ2-7|TRBV7-2|NA|NA
TGTGCCTCTAGGGGGGTACGCGAGCAGTACTTC
CASRGVREQYF
>TRBJ2-2|TRBV20-1|NA|NA
TGCAGTGCTAGAGATGCCAGGCGTCCCTTGGGCGGGGAGCTGTTTTTT
CSARDARRPLGGELFF
>TRBJ2-3|TRBV3-1|NA|NA
TGTGCCAGCAGCCCCAGGACGGTGGATACGCAGTATTTT
CASSPRTVDTQYF
>TRBJ2-4|TRBV2|NA|NA
TGTGCCAGCAGTGAATCAGGAGGGGGCCGGGAGCAGTACTTC
CASSESGGGREQYF
>TRBJ1-1|TRBV28|NA|NA
TGTGCCAGCAGCCATCCTTTGAGGGCCCGGGAAGCTTTCTTT
CASSHPLRAREAFF
>TRBJ2-7|TRBV7-9|NA|NA
TGTGCCAGCAGCCCCGGATTAGTGTCCAACTCCTACGAGCAGTACTTC
CASSPGLVSNSYEQYF
>TRBJ2-5|TRBV25-1|NA|NA
TGTGCCAGCAGCCCTCCATTGGGTGGTCAAGAGACCCAGTACTTC
CASSPPLGGQETQYF
>TRBJ2-7|TRBV7-4|NA|NA
TGTGCCAGTTGGGCCCTTCAATACGAGCAGTACTTC
CASWALQYEQYF
>TRBJ2-5|TRBV7-2|NA|NA
TGTGCCAGCAGCTTAGCGCAACGCGGGGAGACCCAGTACTTC
CASSLAQRGETQYF
>TRBJ2-3|TRBV6-2/TRBV6-3|TRBD2|few
TGTGCCAGCAGTTACCCTCTAGCGGGAATAGATACGCAGTATTTT
CASSYPLAGIDTQYF
>TRBJ2-7|TRBV29-1|NA|NA
TGCAGCGTACGGCCCGGGAACCCTGGCGAGCAGTACTTC
CSVRPGNPGEQYF
>TRBJ2-1|TRBV20-1|NA|NA
TGCAGTGCTAGAGATTATCGGGGGAGGAATGAGCAGTTCTTC
CSARDYRGRNEQFF
>TRBJ2-7|TRBV29-1|TRBD1|once
TGCAGCGTTGAAATGCGGGACAGGGGGTATGAGCAGTACTTC
CSVEMRDRGYEQYF
>TRBJ2-5|TRBV28|NA|NA
TGTGCCAGCACCTTGGGGGCCGGGTCGAGGGAGACCCAGTACTTC
CASTLGAGSRETQYF
>TRBJ1-1|TRBV29-1|NA|many
TGCAGCGTTTCCCGGGGAAACACTGAAGCTTTCTTT
CSVSRGNTEAFF
>TRBJ2-7|TRBV10-3|TRBD2|NA
TGTGCCATCAGCGGGGGTAGCGGGAGCGACGAGCAGTACTTC
CAISGGSGSDEQYF